These T cell receptor beta chains were read from a single sample in a study of T cells in Graves' hyperthyroidism and ophthalmopathy. Each CDR3 protein gets one entry after TCRdb re-called the multiplex PCR reads with MiXCR. The repertoire holds about 560,000 distinct CDR3 sequences, with 16% as singletons. The sample taken for sequencing was blood. The receptors derive from a woman aged 18 to 35 with Graves' hyperthyroidism. CDR3s include the opening cysteine and the closing phenylalanine or tryptophan. Each record gives: CDR3 protein, CDR3 DNA, V gene, J gene, D gene, clone size. A D gene is named only where the DNA matches it firmly. Clone size is shown for a subset of rows, as once, few, many or a class of expanded clone.

CDR3aa: CASSLARGLAVNTGELFF
CDR3nt: TGCGCCAGCAGCTTGGCCAGAGGACTAGCGGTGAACACCGGGGAGCTGTTTTTT
v_gene: TRBV5-1
j_gene: TRBJ2-2
d_gene: TRBD2
abundance: NA

CDR3aa: CAISVEGKDTEAFF
CDR3nt: TGTGCCATCAGTGTGGAGGGGAAGGACACTGAAGCTTTCTTT
v_gene: TRBV10-3
j_gene: TRBJ1-1
d_gene: NA
abundance: NA

CDR3aa: CASSDGLRTQYF
CDR3nt: TGTGCCAGCAGTGACGGGTTGAGGACCCAGTACTTC
v_gene: TRBV6-1
j_gene: TRBJ2-5
d_gene: NA
abundance: NA

CDR3aa: CASSLVGAGYTF
CDR3nt: TGTGCCAGCAGCTTAGTGGGGGCTGGCTACACCTTC
v_gene: TRBV11-2
j_gene: TRBJ1-2
d_gene: NA
abundance: many

CDR3aa: CASSFTTGIMDEQFF
CDR3nt: TGTGCCAGCAGTTTTACGACAGGGATTATGGATGAGCAGTTCTTC
v_gene: TRBV7-9
j_gene: TRBJ2-1
d_gene: TRBD1
abundance: NA

CDR3aa: CASSPRLASTDTQYF
CDR3nt: TGTGCCAGCTCACCCCGACTGGCAAGCACAGATACGCAGTATTTT
v_gene: TRBV18
j_gene: TRBJ2-3
d_gene: NA
abundance: many

CDR3aa: CSASITDTQYF
CDR3nt: TGCAGTGCTAGCATCACAGATACGCAGTATTTT
v_gene: TRBV20-1
j_gene: TRBJ2-3
d_gene: NA
abundance: many

CDR3aa: CASSGIREKLFF
CDR3nt: TGCGCCAGCAGCGGTATTCGGGAAAAACTGTTTTTT
v_gene: TRBV4-3
j_gene: TRBJ1-4
d_gene: NA
abundance: NA

CDR3aa: CASSLAREFSGNTIYF
CDR3nt: TGTGCCAGCAGCTTAGCGCGCGAGTTCTCTGGAAACACCATATATTTT
v_gene: TRBV7-9
j_gene: TRBJ1-3
d_gene: NA
abundance: NA

CDR3aa: CASSVSGRIYGYTF
CDR3nt: TGTGCCAGCAGTGTATCGGGACGGATCTATGGCTACACCTTC
v_gene: TRBV25-1
j_gene: TRBJ1-2
d_gene: NA
abundance: NA

CDR3aa: CASSAGDSYNSPLHF
CDR3nt: TGTGCCAGCAGTGCGGGGGACTCCTATAATTCACCCCTCCACTTT
v_gene: TRBV2
j_gene: TRBJ1-6
d_gene: NA
abundance: many

CDR3aa: CAGQGDRTYEQYF
CDR3nt: TGTGCCGGCCAGGGGGACAGGACCTACGAGCAGTACTTC
v_gene: TRBV12-3/TRBV12-4
j_gene: TRBJ2-7
d_gene: TRBD1
abundance: NA

CDR3aa: CASSYSMIRGPDGYTF
CDR3nt: TGTGCCAGCAGTTACTCGATGATACGGGGGCCGGATGGCTACACCTTC
v_gene: TRBV6-5
j_gene: TRBJ1-2
d_gene: NA
abundance: NA

CDR3aa: CASSPQGSNEKLFF
CDR3nt: TGCGCCAGCAGCCCACAGGGATCTAATGAAAAACTGTTTTTT
v_gene: TRBV5-1
j_gene: TRBJ1-4
d_gene: NA
abundance: few

CDR3aa: CASRPTGGLGGNTIYF
CDR3nt: TGTGCCAGCCGCCCCACAGGGGGCTTGGGCGGAAACACCATATATTTT
v_gene: TRBV6-1
j_gene: TRBJ1-3
d_gene: TRBD1
abundance: NA

CDR3aa: CASSAQGGRDSGELFF
CDR3nt: TGTGCCAGCAGCGCACAAGGGGGGCGGGACTCCGGGGAGCTGTTTTTT
v_gene: TRBV7-8
j_gene: TRBJ2-2
d_gene: NA
abundance: NA

CDR3aa: CASSYRPVNTEAFF
CDR3nt: TGTGCCAGCAGTTACAGGCCGGTGAACACTGAAGCTTTCTTT
v_gene: TRBV6-5
j_gene: TRBJ1-1
d_gene: NA
abundance: many

CDR3aa: CASSLGQTGMRSGNTIYF
CDR3nt: TGTGCCAGCAGTTTAGGTCAGACAGGGATGCGCTCTGGAAACACCATATATTTT
v_gene: TRBV12-3/TRBV12-4
j_gene: TRBJ1-3
d_gene: TRBD1
abundance: many

CDR3aa: CASSLRGVSNTGELFF
CDR3nt: TGTGCCAGCAGCCTTCGCGGGGTCTCGAACACCGGGGAGCTGTTTTTT
v_gene: TRBV3-1
j_gene: TRBJ2-2
d_gene: NA
abundance: NA

CDR3aa: CASSFRTSGGIPFGSEQFF
CDR3nt: TGTGCCAGCAGTTTCCGGACTAGCGGGGGGATCCCATTCGGTTCGGAGCAGTTCTTC
v_gene: TRBV27
j_gene: TRBJ2-1
d_gene: TRBD2
abundance: NA

CDR3aa: CSARVAAGSSYNEQFF
CDR3nt: TGCAGTGCTAGAGTTGCCGCGGGGAGCTCCTACAATGAGCAGTTCTTC
v_gene: TRBV20-1
j_gene: TRBJ2-1
d_gene: NA
abundance: many

CDR3aa: CATKKGAPYNEQFF
CDR3nt: TGTGCCACCAAAAAGGGGGCCCCCTACAATGAGCAGTTCTTC
v_gene: TRBV19
j_gene: TRBJ2-1
d_gene: TRBD1
abundance: NA

CDR3aa: CASSLVAGTATNEKLFF
CDR3nt: TGTGCCAGCAGCTTAGTTGCGGGGACGGCAACTAATGAAAAACTGTTTTTT
v_gene: TRBV7-8
j_gene: TRBJ1-4
d_gene: NA
abundance: many

CDR3aa: CASRTPGQGSTGELFF
CDR3nt: TGTGCCAGCAGGACGCCGGGACAGGGGAGCACCGGGGAGCTGTTTTTT
v_gene: TRBV27
j_gene: TRBJ2-2
d_gene: TRBD1
abundance: few

CDR3aa: CASSLLRGRYNSPLHF
CDR3nt: TGTGCCAGCAGTCTTTTGAGGGGGCGTTATAATTCACCCCTCCACTTT
v_gene: TRBV28
j_gene: TRBJ1-6
d_gene: TRBD1
abundance: NA

CDR3aa: CAISPLQGTGANVLTF
CDR3nt: TGTGCCATCAGCCCCTTACAGGGGACCGGGGCCAACGTCCTGACTTTC
v_gene: TRBV10-3
j_gene: TRBJ2-6
d_gene: TRBD1
abundance: NA

CDR3aa: CASSYLAGGPDTQYF
CDR3nt: TGTGCCAGCAGTTATCTAGCGGGAGGGCCAGATACGCAGTATTTT
v_gene: TRBV28
j_gene: TRBJ2-3
d_gene: TRBD2
abundance: many

CDR3aa: CSAGPPGTVRGYTF
CDR3nt: TGCAGTGCTGGACCACCCGGGACAGTGAGGGGCTACACCTTC
v_gene: TRBV20-1
j_gene: TRBJ1-2
d_gene: TRBD1
abundance: NA

CDR3aa: CASSKPAGWQYF
CDR3nt: TGTGCCAGTAGTAAGCCGGCAGGGTGGCAGTATTTT
v_gene: TRBV19
j_gene: TRBJ2-3
d_gene: NA
abundance: few

CDR3aa: CASSQTGTGINTEAFF
CDR3nt: TGCGCCAGCAGCCAAACCGGGACTGGGATTAACACTGAAGCTTTCTTT
v_gene: TRBV4-1
j_gene: TRBJ1-1
d_gene: NA
abundance: few

CDR3aa: CASSYRGLRYEQYF
CDR3nt: TGTGCCAGCAGCTACAGGGGGCTCAGGTACGAGCAGTACTTC
v_gene: TRBV6-1
j_gene: TRBJ2-7
d_gene: TRBD1
abundance: NA

CDR3aa: CASSKLQGDTEAFF
CDR3nt: TGTGCCAGCTCAAAGCTTCAAGGCGACACTGAAGCTTTCTTT
v_gene: TRBV18
j_gene: TRBJ1-1
d_gene: NA
abundance: NA

CDR3aa: CASSDQGLYSGNTIYF
CDR3nt: TGTGCCAGCAGTGATCAGGGGCTTTACTCTGGAAACACCATATATTTT
v_gene: TRBV2
j_gene: TRBJ1-3
d_gene: NA
abundance: NA

CDR3aa: CASSTQGFADTQYF
CDR3nt: TGTGCCAGCAGTACCCAGGGATTTGCAGATACGCAGTATTTT
v_gene: TRBV2
j_gene: TRBJ2-3
d_gene: NA
abundance: many

CDR3aa: CASRGASGSLSGELFF
CDR3nt: TGTGCCAGCAGGGGGGCTTCCGGGAGTCTAAGCGGGGAGCTGTTTTTT
v_gene: TRBV6-1
j_gene: TRBJ2-2
d_gene: NA
abundance: few

CDR3aa: CASSVRERTEAFF
CDR3nt: TGTGCCAGCAGCGTCAGGGAGAGGACTGAAGCTTTCTTT
v_gene: TRBV7-2
j_gene: TRBJ1-1
d_gene: NA
abundance: few

CDR3aa: CASSSRLTGGQETQYF
CDR3nt: TGTGCCAGCAGCTCCCGCCTAACAGGGGGACAAGAGACCCAGTACTTC
v_gene: TRBV9
j_gene: TRBJ2-5
d_gene: TRBD1
abundance: few

CDR3aa: CASSGAGRPSYEQYF
CDR3nt: TGTGCCAGCAGCGGAGCGGGACGCCCCTCCTACGAGCAGTACTTC
v_gene: TRBV7-9
j_gene: TRBJ2-7
d_gene: TRBD2
abundance: many

CDR3aa: CASIPGVGGTDTQYF
CDR3nt: TGCGCCAGCATCCCCGGGGTCGGGGGCACAGATACGCAGTATTTT
v_gene: TRBV5-1
j_gene: TRBJ2-3
d_gene: NA
abundance: NA

CDR3aa: CASSDYRGNQPQHF
CDR3nt: TGTGCCAGCAGTGACTACAGGGGCAATCAGCCCCAGCATTTT
v_gene: TRBV6-2/TRBV6-3
j_gene: TRBJ1-5
d_gene: NA
abundance: many

CDR3aa: CASSDRDNQPQHF
CDR3nt: TGTGCCAGCTCGGACAGAGACAATCAGCCCCAGCATTTT
v_gene: TRBV28
j_gene: TRBJ1-5
d_gene: NA
abundance: many

CDR3aa: CSASVSLARNYEQYF
CDR3nt: TGCAGTGCTAGCGTATCACTAGCGAGGAACTACGAGCAGTACTTC
v_gene: TRBV20-1
j_gene: TRBJ2-7
d_gene: TRBD2
abundance: many

CDR3aa: CAIRGTSGTDTQYF
CDR3nt: TGTGCCATCAGAGGGACTAGCGGCACAGATACGCAGTATTTT
v_gene: TRBV10-3
j_gene: TRBJ2-3
d_gene: TRBD2
abundance: many

CDR3aa: CASSLSHRGPETQYF
CDR3nt: TGTGCCAGCAGCTTAAGTCACAGGGGTCCAGAGACCCAGTACTTC
v_gene: TRBV7-2
j_gene: TRBJ2-5
d_gene: TRBD1
abundance: many

CDR3aa: CAASGMANTEAFF
CDR3nt: TGTGCCGCAAGCGGGATGGCGAACACTGAAGCTTTCTTT
v_gene: TRBV10-3
j_gene: TRBJ1-1
d_gene: NA
abundance: many

CDR3aa: CARSQDSGLGEKLFF
CDR3nt: TGTGCCCGCAGCCAAGATTCCGGGTTGGGTGAAAAACTGTTTTTT
v_gene: TRBV3-1
j_gene: TRBJ1-4
d_gene: NA
abundance: few